This record concerns one T cell receptor (beta chain) sequence. The data are from a study of blood T cell repertoires in COVID-19. As for the study in general: There were acute and convalescent COVID-19 samples, and they came from the United States, Italy and Spain. Sample material is recorded as cDNA or gDNA derived from T cells, B-cell-depleted T cells, or PBMCs.

CDR3 length equals 19 residues. Germline CDR1 reads KGHDR; CDR2 reads SFDVKD. Trimming at V came to 0 bases and at J to 0 bases, leaving 9 bases not matched to a gene. Original data processing: Amplification of reference gene primers provided the estimated nucleated cell counts. Assay: immunoSEQ multiplex PCR; the TCRdb copy retains only in-frame clones and omits some. V and J calls and clone size follow that table, whereas D and trimming were derived from the DNA. The table lists more than 95,000 clones, roughly 80% of them singletons. This TCR derives from an elderly woman with active or convalescent COVID-19. This chain uses TRBV24-1 with TRBJ2-1, with 8 bases lining up with TRBD2. The sample comprised peripheral blood. For the CDR3, the DNA is TGTGCCACCAGTGATTTGCGGGCTAGCGGGCCGAGCTCCTACAATGAGCAGTTCTTC. Protein sequence: CATSDLRASGPSSYNEQFF.